Detailed here is one T cell receptor (beta chain). Its antigen remains unknown. This sample is drawn from a study of identifying expanded T cells in peripheral blood. General study points: Clone count variance between roughly 2-week samples rose with total template count.

The data were produced by immunoSEQ multiplex PCR, yet TCRdb's version contains in-frame clones alone and is incomplete. The repertoire includes 75,000 to 95,000 clones, around 90% of them detected once, and roughly 7.7% sits in the top ten. Material for sequencing was blood. This receptor was taken from a person aged 18 to 75 in good health.

The CDR3 protein is CASTGLAGNTGELFF. CDR3 DNA sequence: TGTGCCAGCACCGGACTAGCGGGGAACACCGGGGAGCTGTTTTTT. J is TRBJ2-2 and V is TRBV6-1; TRBD2 agrees at 11 bases. The germline CDR1 and CDR2 sequences are MNHNS and SASEGT. J lost 1 base, V lost 7 bases, and 2 bases had no gene match. The CDR3 spans 15 residues.